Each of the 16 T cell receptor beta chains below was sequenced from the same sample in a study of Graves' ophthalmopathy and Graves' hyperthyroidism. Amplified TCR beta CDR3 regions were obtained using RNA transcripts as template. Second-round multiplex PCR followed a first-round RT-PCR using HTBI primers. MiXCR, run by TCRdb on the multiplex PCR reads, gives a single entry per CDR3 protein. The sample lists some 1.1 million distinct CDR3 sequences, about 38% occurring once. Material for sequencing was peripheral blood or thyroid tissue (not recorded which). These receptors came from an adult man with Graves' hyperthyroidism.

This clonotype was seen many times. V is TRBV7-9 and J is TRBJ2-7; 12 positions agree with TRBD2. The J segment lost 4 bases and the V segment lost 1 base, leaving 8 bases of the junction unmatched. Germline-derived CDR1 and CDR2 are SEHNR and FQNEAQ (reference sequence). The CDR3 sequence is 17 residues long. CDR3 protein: CASSLGLAGGPPYEQYF. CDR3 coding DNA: TGTGCCAGCAGCTTAGGCCTAGCGGGAGGGCCCCCGTACGAGCAGTACTTC. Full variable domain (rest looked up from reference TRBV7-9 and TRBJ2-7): DTGVSQNPRHKITKRGQNVTFRCDPISEHNRLYWYRQTLGQGPEFLTYFQNEAQLEKSRLLSDRFSAERPKGSFSTLEIQRTEQGDSAMYLCASSLGLAGGPPYEQYFGPGTRLTVT.

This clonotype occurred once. The DNA for the CDR3 is TGCGCCAGCAGCGAGCGGACCACTAACACTGAAGCTTTCTTT. Translating it yields CASSERTTNTEAFF. The chain couples TRBV5-1 to TRBJ1-1; D not resolved. Germline CDR1 and CDR2: SGHRS and YFSETQ. This CDR3 spans 14 amino acids. The V end lost 4 bases, the J end lost 2 bases, and 12 bases lay between the germline ends.

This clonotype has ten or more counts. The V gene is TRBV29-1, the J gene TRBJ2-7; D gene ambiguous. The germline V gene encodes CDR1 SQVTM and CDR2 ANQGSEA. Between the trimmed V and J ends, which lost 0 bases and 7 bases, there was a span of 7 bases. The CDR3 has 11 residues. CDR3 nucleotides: TGCAGCGTTGAAGAGGGTATAGAGCAGTACTTC. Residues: CSVEEGIEQYF.

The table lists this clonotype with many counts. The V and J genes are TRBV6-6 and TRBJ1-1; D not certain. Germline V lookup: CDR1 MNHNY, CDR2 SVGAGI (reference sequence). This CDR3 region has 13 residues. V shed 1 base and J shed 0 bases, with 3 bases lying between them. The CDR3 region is CASSYLLNTEAFF. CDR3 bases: TGTGCCAGCAGTTACTTACTGAACACTGAAGCTTTCTTT.

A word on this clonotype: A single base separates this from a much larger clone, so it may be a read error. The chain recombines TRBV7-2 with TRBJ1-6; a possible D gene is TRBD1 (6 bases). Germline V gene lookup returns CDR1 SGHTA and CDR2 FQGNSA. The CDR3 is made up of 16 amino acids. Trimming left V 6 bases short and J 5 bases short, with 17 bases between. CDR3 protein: CASSPVGAGDNSPLHF. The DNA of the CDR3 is TGTGCCAGCAGTCCAGTCGGGGCAGGGGATAATTCACCCCTCCACTTT.

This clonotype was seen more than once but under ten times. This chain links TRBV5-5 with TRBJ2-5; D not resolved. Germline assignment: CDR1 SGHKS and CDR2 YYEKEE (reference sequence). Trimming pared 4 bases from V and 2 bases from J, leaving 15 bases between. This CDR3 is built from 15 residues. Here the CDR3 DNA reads TGTGCCAGCAGCCCCGGTGGTGCTAGGCAAGAGACCCAGTACTTC. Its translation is CASSPGGARQETQYF. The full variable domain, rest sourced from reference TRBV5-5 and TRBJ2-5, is DAGVTQSPTHLIKTRGQQVTLRCSPISGHKSVSWYQQVLGQGPQFIFQYYEKEERGRGNFPDRFSARQFPNYSSELNVNALLLGDSALYLCASSPGGARQETQYFGPGTRLLVL.

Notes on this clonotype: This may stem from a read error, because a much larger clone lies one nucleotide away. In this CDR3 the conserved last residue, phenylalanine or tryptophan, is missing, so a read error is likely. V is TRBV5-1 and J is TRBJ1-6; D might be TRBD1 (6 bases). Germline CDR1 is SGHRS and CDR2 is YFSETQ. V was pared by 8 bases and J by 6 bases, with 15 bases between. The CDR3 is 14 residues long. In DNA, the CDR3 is TGCGCCAGTGAACAGGGTATGGGTAATTCACCCCTCCACCTT. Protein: CASEQGMGNSPLHL.

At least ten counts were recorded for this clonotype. This CDR3 reads CASSMQGFGELFF. CDR3 coding DNA: TGTGCCAGTAGTATGCAGGGCTTCGGGGAGCTGTTTTTT. This chain links TRBV19 with TRBJ2-2; D perhaps matches TRBD1 (5 bases). The V gene lost 3 bases and the J gene lost 7 bases, with 9 bases spanning the gap. This CDR3 has 13 amino acids. The V gene's germline CDR1 is LNHDA and CDR2 SQIVND (reference sequence). Using reference TRBV19 and TRBJ2-2 for the parts outside the CDR3, the full variable domain is DGGITQSPKYLFRKEGQNVTLSCEQNLNHDAMYWYRQDPGQGLRLIYYSQIVNDFQKGDIAEGYSVSREKKESFPLTVTSAQKNPTAFYLCASSMQGFGELFFGEGSRLTVL.

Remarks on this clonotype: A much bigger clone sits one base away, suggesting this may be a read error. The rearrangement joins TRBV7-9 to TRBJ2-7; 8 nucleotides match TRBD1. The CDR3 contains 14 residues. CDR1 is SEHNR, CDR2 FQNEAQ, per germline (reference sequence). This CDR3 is CASSKDRDWYGQYF. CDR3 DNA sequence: TGTGCCAGCAGCAAGGACAGGGATTGGTACGGGCAGTACTTC.

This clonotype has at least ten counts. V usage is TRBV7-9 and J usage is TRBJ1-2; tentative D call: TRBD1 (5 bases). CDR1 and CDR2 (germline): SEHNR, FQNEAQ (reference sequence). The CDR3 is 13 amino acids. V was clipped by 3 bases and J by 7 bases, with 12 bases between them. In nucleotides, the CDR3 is TGTGCCAGCAGCTTGGAAGGGGAGGGTGGCTACACCTTC. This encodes CASSLEGEGGYTF.

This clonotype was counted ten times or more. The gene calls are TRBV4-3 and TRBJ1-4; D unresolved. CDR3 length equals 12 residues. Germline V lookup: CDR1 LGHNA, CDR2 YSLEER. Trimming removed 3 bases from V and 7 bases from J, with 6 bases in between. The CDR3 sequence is CASSQRGEKLFF. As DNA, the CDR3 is TGCGCCAGCAGCCAGCGGGGTGAAAAACTGTTTTTT.

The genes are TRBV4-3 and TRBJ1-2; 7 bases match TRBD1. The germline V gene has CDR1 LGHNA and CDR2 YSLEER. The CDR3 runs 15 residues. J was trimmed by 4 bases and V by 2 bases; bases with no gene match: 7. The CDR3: CASSQTHRGGYGYTF. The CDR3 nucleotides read TGCGCCAGCAGCCAAACCCACAGGGGTGGCTATGGCTACACCTTC.

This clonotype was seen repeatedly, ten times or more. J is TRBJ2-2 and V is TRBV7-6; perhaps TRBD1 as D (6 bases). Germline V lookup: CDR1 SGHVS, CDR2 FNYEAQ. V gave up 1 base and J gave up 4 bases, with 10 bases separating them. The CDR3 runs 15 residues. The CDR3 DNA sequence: TGTGCCAGCAGCTTAGAGTGGGGGCGCACCGGGGAGCTGTTTTTT. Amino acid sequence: CASSLEWGRTGELFF.

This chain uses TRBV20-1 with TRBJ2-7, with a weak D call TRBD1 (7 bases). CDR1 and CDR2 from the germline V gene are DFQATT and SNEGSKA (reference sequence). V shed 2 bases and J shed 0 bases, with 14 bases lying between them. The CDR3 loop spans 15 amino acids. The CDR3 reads CSARKTGRSSYEQYF. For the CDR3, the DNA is TGCAGTGCTAGAAAGACAGGGAGGAGCTCCTACGAGCAGTACTTC.

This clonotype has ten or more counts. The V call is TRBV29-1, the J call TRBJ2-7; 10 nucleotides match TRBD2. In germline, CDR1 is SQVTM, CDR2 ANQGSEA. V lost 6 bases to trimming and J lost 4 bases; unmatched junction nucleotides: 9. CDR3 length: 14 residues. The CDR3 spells CSVVAGGLPYEQYF. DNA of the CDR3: TGCAGCGTCGTAGCGGGAGGCCTACCTTACGAGCAGTACTTC.

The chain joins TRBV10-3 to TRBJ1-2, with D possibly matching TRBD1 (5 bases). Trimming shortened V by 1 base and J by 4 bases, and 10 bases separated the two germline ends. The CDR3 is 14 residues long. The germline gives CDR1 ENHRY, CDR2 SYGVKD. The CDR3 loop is CAISELTGLYGYTF. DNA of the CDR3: TGTGCCATCAGTGAGTTAACAGGCCTCTATGGCTACACCTTC.